This is a list of T cell receptor beta chains from one sample in a study of blood T cell repertoires in COVID-19. Using immunoSEQ multiplex PCR, the repertoire was profiled, and TCRdb retains in-frame clones only, with some absent. The table shows under 250,000 clones, with 89% occurring only once. The sequenced sample was peripheral blood. Receptors were obtained from a man in his 60s who had recovered from COVID-19. The CDR3 runs from the conserved cysteine through the conserved F or W. A D gene is named only where the DNA matches it firmly. A clone size is listed for some rows: how often the clone was seen (once, few, many), or a class if it is expanded.

cdr3_nt,cdr3_aa,v_call,d_call,clone_size,j_call
TGTGCCAGCAGCCCGGACAGGGGAGGAGAGACCCAGTACTTC,CASSPDRGGETQYF,TRBV11-3,TRBD1,.,TRBJ2-5
TGTGCCAGCAGTGAAAGCCCATTCACTGAAGCTTTCTTT,CASSESPFTEAFF,TRBV2,.,.,TRBJ1-1
TGTGCCAGCAGCTCCTGGGCAGGGCCTAGTAATCAGCCCCAGCATTTT,CASSSWAGPSNQPQHF,TRBV7-8,.,.,TRBJ1-5
TGTGCCAACGCCCCCGGGCTAGCGGGCACAGATACGCAGTATTTT,CANAPGLAGTDTQYF,TRBV6-6,TRBD2,.,TRBJ2-3
TGTGCCAGCAGCTCTAAACAGTACACTGAAGCTTTCTTT,CASSSKQYTEAFF,TRBV7-2,.,.,TRBJ1-1
TGTGCCAGCAGCGGTGGGGGACAATTGAACACCGGGGAGCTGTTTTTT,CASSGGGQLNTGELFF,TRBV11-2,.,.,TRBJ2-2
TGTGCCAGTAGTAGCAGCGGGACTAATATCGAGCAGTACTTC,CASSSSGTNIEQYF,TRBV19,TRBD2,.,TRBJ2-7
TGCGCCAGCAGCTTGGGACAGGGGGCCGCAGAGACCCAGTACTTC,CASSLGQGAAETQYF,TRBV5-1,TRBD1,once,TRBJ2-5
TGTGCCAGCAGGCGGGAGGAGCGGCTCCTTAAGGAGACCCAGTACTTC,CASRREERLLKETQYF,TRBV2,TRBD2,.,TRBJ2-5
TGCGCCAGCAGCTCCCAAACAGGGTTTACTGAAGCTTTCTTT,CASSSQTGFTEAFF,TRBV5-1,.,.,TRBJ1-1
TGTGCCAGCACCGCGGACTCATATAACTATGGCTACACCTTC,CASTADSYNYGYTF,TRBV18,.,.,TRBJ1-2
TGTGCCAGCAGCAAAGCGATGGGGCAGGATAGCAATCAGCCCCAGCATTTT,CASSKAMGQDSNQPQHF,TRBV21-1,.,.,TRBJ1-5
TGCGCCAGCAGCCCTATCCAACGGGGACTAGCGGGAGGTGAACAGTACTTC,CASSPIQRGLAGGEQYF,TRBV5-1,TRBD2,.,TRBJ2-7
TGTGCCTTTTGGACTAGCGACTACAATGAGCAGTTCTTC,CAFWTSDYNEQFF,TRBV11-3,TRBD2,.,TRBJ2-1
TGTGCCAGCAGCTTAGCGTTTAGCGGGAGTTCCAGCTCCTACAATGAGCAGTTCTTC,CASSLAFSGSSSSYNEQFF,TRBV11-1,TRBD2,.,TRBJ2-1
TGTGCCAGTAGCCGTCCGGAGACAGGGGGCTATGGCTACACCTTC,CASSRPETGGYGYTF,TRBV19,TRBD1,.,TRBJ1-2
TGTGCCAGCAGCCCGCGAGCCCAAGAGACCCAGTACTTC,CASSPRAQETQYF,TRBV7-3,.,once,TRBJ2-5
TGTGCCAGCAGCGGTCCAGGGGCAACTAATGAAAAACTGTTTTTT,CASSGPGATNEKLFF,TRBV6-5,.,.,TRBJ1-4
TGTGCCAGCTCGCCGGGGACAGGGGATAATTCACCCCTCCACTTT,CASSPGTGDNSPLHF,TRBV18,TRBD1,.,TRBJ1-6
TGTGCCAGCAGTGTTGGGGCCCAAGGTGGGGAGACCCAGTACTTC,CASSVGAQGGETQYF,TRBV25-1,.,.,TRBJ2-5
TGTGCCAGCTCAGATACAGGGGGCATTGAAGCTTTCTTT,CASSDTGGIEAFF,TRBV18,TRBD1,.,TRBJ1-1